This is a list of T cell receptor beta chains from one sample in a study of blood T cells in healthy people across ages. TCRdb re-called the 5' RACE reads with MiXCR, one entry per CDR3 protein. The table shows 1.5 million to 2 million distinct CDR3 sequences, with 34% occurring only once. Sample: blood. These receptors were collected from a woman in her 30s in good health. Each CDR3 is given with its conserved first and last residue. A D gene is named only where the DNA matches it firmly. Size values are once, few and many counts, or a class for expanded clones, and some rows have none.

.	TRBV28	TRBJ2-3	TRBD2	CASSNRLAGTDTQYF	TGTGCCAGTAGTAACAGACTAGCGGGAACAGATACGCAGTATTTT
.	TRBV20-1	TRBJ2-1	TRBD2	CSGRTSGRSGEQFF	TGCAGTGGTAGGACTAGCGGGAGAAGCGGTGAGCAGTTCTTC
few	TRBV3-1	TRBJ1-6	.	CASTFSRGSPLHF	TGTGCCAGCACCTTCTCCCGGGGTTCACCCCTCCACTTT
once	TRBV6-1	TRBJ1-6	.	CASSEAGIPVALHF	TGTGCCAGCAGTGAAGCGGGGATTCCAGTGGCCCTCCACTTT
.	TRBV10-1	TRBJ2-3	TRBD2	CASSGLGASGRGQTDTQYF	TGCGCCAGCAGTGGGTTAGGGGCTAGCGGGAGAGGTCAAACAGATACGCAGTATTTT
many	TRBV4-1	TRBJ2-1	.	CASSLTEDGYNEQFF	TGCGCCAGCAGCCTAACAGAGGACGGCTACAATGAGCAGTTCTTC
.	TRBV20-1	TRBJ2-2	TRBD2	CSVGTSGRADTGELFF	TGCAGTGTCGGGACTAGCGGGAGGGCCGACACCGGGGAGCTGTTTTTT
.	TRBV7-8	TRBJ2-1	.	CASSMVGAYNEQFF	TGTGCCAGCAGCATGGTCGGCGCTTACAATGAGCAGTTCTTC
few	TRBV29-1	TRBJ1-4	TRBD1	CSVRDRVNEKLFF	TGCAGCGTTCGGGACAGGGTGAATGAAAAACTGTTTTTT
.	TRBV6-2/TRBV6-3	TRBJ2-1	.	CASSYSGYGNEQFF	TGTGCCAGCAGTTACTCGGGCTATGGCAATGAGCAGTTCTTC
.	TRBV7-9	TRBJ1-1	.	CASSLRQDLMNTEAFF	TGTGCCAGCAGCTTGCGGCAGGACCTCATGAACACTGAAGCTTTCTTT
many	TRBV9	TRBJ2-7	TRBD2	CASSVREGYEQYF	TGTGCCAGCAGTGTCAGGGAGGGGTACGAGCAGTACTTC
.	TRBV12-3/TRBV12-4	TRBJ1-2	.	CASSRDNGGDGYTF	TGTGCCAGCAGCCGGGACAACGGGGGAGATGGCTACACCTTC
.	TRBV6-6	TRBJ1-2	.	CASSRRKDYGYTF	TGTGCCAGCAGCCGGAGGAAAGACTATGGCTACACCTTC
few	TRBV5-4	TRBJ2-1	TRBD2	CASTSLEPSREGEQFF	TGTGCCAGCACAAGCTTGGAGCCGTCCCGGGAGGGTGAGCAGTTCTTC
.	TRBV6-1	TRBJ2-1	TRBD2	CASERTSSYNEQFF	TGTGCCAGCGAAAGGACTAGCTCCTACAATGAGCAGTTCTTC
.	TRBV6-2/TRBV6-3	TRBJ2-1	TRBD2	CASSRTSGRRDEQFF	TGTGCCAGCAGTCGAACTAGCGGGAGAAGGGATGAGCAGTTCTTC
few	TRBV27	TRBJ2-5	TRBD1	CASSLSQGRETQYF	TGTGCCAGCAGTTTATCACAGGGGCGCGAGACCCAGTACTTC
many	TRBV7-9	TRBJ2-6	.	CASIGGQSHSGANVLTF	TGTGCCAGCATCGGTGGACAGTCTCACTCTGGGGCCAACGTCCTGACTTTC
few	TRBV20-1	TRBJ2-1	TRBD2	CSAPLRLAGVGVRNEQFF	TGCAGTGCTCCTCTAAGACTAGCGGGAGTTGGGGTGAGGAATGAGCAGTTCTTC
.	TRBV20-1	TRBJ2-5	TRBD2	CSARGNPGTGGSGEQYF	TGCAGTGCTAGAGGAAACCCCGGAACGGGGGGATCTGGGGAGCAGTACTTC
.	TRBV7-2	TRBJ1-6	.	CASSLDRVTPNSPLHF	TGTGCCAGCAGCTTAGACAGGGTGACTCCAAATTCACCCCTCCACTTT
.	TRBV5-1	TRBJ2-4	TRBD2	CASILGGSGSAKNIQYF	TGCGCCAGCATCTTGGGCGGTAGCGGGAGCGCCAAAAACATTCAGTACTTC
.	TRBV6-1	TRBJ1-2	.	CASSEAGARDIRRGYTF	TGTGCCAGCAGTGAAGCAGGGGCAAGGGACATAAGGCGCGGCTACACCTTC
few	TRBV15	TRBJ1-4	.	CATSRGRSTTNEKLFF	TGTGCCACCAGCCGCGGACGTAGTACAACTAATGAAAAACTGTTTTTT
.	TRBV11-2	TRBJ2-7	.	CASSVIDEQYF	TGTGCCAGCAGTGTCATCGACGAGCAGTACTTC